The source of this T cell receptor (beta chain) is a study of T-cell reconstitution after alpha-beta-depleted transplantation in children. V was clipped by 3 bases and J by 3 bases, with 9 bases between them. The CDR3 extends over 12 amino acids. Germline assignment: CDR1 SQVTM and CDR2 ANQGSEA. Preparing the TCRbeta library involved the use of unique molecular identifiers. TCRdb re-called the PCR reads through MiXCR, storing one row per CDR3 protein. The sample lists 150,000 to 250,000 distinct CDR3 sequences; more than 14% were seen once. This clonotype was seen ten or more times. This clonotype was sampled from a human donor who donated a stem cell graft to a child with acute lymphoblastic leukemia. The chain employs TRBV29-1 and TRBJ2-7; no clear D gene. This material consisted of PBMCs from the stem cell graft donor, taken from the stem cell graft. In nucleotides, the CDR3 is TGCAGCGTTGAGGAGATCGGCTACGAGCAGTACTTC. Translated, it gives CSVEEIGYEQYF.